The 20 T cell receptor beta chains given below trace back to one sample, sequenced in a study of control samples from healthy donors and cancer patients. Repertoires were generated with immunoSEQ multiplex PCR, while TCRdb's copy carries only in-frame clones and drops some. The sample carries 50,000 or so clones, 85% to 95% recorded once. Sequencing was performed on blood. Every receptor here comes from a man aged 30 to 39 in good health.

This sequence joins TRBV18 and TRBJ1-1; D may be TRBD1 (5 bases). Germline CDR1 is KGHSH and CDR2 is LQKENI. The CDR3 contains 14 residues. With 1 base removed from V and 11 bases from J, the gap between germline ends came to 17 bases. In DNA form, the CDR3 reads TGTGCCAGCTCACCACGTTCGGGTTGGTGGGGGGCTTTCTTT. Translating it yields CASSPRSGWWGAFF.

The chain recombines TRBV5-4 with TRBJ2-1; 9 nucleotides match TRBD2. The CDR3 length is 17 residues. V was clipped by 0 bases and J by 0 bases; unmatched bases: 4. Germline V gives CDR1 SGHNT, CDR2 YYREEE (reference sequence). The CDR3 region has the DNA TGTGCCAGCAGCTTGGCGCCTAGCGGGAACTCCTACAATGAGCAGTTCTTC. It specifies CASSLAPSGNSYNEQFF.

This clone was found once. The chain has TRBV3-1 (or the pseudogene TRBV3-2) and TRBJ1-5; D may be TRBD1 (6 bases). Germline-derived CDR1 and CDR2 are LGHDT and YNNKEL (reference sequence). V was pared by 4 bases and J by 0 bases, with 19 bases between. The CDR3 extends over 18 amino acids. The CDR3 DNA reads TGTGCCAGCAGCCGCAATCACCCGGGACACCGTAGCAATCAGCCCCAGCATTTT. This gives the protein CASSRNHPGHRSNQPQHF.

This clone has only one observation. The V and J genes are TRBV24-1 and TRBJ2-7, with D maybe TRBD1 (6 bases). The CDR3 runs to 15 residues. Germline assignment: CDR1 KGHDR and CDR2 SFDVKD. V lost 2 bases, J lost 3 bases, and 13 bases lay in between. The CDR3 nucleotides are TGTGCCACCAGTGATTCGCAGGGGATCAGCTACGAGCAGTACTTC. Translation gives CATSDSQGISYEQYF.

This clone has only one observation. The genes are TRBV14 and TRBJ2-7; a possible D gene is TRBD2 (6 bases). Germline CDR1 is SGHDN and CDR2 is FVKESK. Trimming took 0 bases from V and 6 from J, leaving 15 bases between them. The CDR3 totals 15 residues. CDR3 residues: CASSQDVGLPSEQYF. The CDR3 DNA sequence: TGTGCCAGCAGCCAAGATGTGGGACTTCCTTCCGAGCAGTACTTC.

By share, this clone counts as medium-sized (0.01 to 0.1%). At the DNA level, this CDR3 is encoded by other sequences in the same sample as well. The CDR3 DNA follows: TGTGCCAGCAGCTTGGAAGGGACTGGGAGCAATCAGCCCCAGCATTTT. Its protein is CASSLEGTGSNQPQHF. The gene calls are TRBV5-5 and TRBJ1-5; possibly TRBD1 for D (5 bases). The germline CDR1 and CDR2 sequences are SGHKS and YYEKEE (reference sequence). Trimming pared 0 bases from V and 1 base from J, leaving 11 bases between. The CDR3 spans 16 residues.

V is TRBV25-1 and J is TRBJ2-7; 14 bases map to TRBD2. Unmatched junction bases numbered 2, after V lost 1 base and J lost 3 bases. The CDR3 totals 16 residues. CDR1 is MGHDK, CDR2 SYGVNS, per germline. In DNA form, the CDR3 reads TGTGCCAGCAGTGAATGGGGGACTAGCGGGGGCTACGAGCAGTACTTC. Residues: CASSEWGTSGGYEQYF.

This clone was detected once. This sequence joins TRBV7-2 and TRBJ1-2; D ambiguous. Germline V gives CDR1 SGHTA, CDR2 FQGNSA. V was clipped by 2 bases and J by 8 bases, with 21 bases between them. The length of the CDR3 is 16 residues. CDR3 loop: CASSLSMKRPARGYTF. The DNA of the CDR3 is TGTGCCAGCAGCTTAAGTATGAAAAGGCCTGCCAGGGGCTACACCTTC.

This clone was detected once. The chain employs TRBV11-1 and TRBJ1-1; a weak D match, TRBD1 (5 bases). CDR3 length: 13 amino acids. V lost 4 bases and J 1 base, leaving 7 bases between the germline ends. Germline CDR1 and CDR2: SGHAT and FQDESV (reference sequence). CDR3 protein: CASSWTTNTEAFF. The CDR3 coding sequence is TGTGCCAGCAGCTGGACAACGAACACTGAAGCTTTCTTT.

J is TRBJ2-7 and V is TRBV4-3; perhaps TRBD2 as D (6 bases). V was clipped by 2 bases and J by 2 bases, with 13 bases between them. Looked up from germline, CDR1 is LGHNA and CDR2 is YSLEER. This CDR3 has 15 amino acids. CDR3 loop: CASSQSLAITYEQYF. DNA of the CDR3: TGCGCCAGCAGCCAATCTCTAGCGATTACCTACGAGCAGTACTTC.

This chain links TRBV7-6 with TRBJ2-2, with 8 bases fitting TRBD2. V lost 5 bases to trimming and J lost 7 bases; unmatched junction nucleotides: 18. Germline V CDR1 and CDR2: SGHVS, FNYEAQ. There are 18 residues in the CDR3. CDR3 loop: CASSPGTSALRFGGELFF. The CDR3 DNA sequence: TGTGCCAGCAGCCCAGGGACTAGTGCCCTCCGCTTTGGCGGGGAGCTGTTTTTT.

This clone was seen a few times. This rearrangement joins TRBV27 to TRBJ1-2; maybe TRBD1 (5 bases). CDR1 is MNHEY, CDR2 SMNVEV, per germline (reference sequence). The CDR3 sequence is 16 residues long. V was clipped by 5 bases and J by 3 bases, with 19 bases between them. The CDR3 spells CASSPGDPLLDYGYTF. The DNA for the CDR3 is TGTGCCAGCAGTCCCGGGGACCCCTTGCTTGACTATGGCTACACCTTC.

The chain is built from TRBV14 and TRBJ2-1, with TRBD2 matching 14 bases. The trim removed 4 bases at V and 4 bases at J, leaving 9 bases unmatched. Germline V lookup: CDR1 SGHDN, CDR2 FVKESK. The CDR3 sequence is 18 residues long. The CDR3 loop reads CASSRGLAGATIYNEQFF. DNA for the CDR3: TGTGCCAGCAGCCGGGGACTAGCGGGAGCGACCATTTACAATGAGCAGTTCTTC.

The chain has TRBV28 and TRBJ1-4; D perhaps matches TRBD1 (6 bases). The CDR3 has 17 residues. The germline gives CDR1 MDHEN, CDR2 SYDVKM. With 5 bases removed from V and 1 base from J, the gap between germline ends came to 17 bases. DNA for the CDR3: TGTGCCAGCAGTACCAGGGGAGGGGGTATAACTAATGAAAAACTGTTTTTT. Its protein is CASSTRGGGITNEKLFF. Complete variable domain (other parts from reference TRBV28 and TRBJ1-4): DVKVTQSSRYLVKRTGEKVFLECVQDMDHENMFWYRQDPGLGLRLIYFSYDVKMKEKGDIPEGYSVSREKKERFSLILESASTNQTSMYLCASSTRGGGITNEKLFFGSGTQLSVL.

CDR3 coding DNA: TGTGCCAGTAGTAATGGCAGGAAAAATGAAAAACTGTTTTTT. Amino acid sequence: CASSNGRKNEKLFF. V usage is TRBV19 and J usage is TRBJ1-4, with unresolved D. The length of the CDR3 is 14 residues. Germline V gives CDR1 LNHDA, CDR2 SQIVND (reference sequence). V was cut by 4 bases and J by 5 bases, with 11 bases left in between.

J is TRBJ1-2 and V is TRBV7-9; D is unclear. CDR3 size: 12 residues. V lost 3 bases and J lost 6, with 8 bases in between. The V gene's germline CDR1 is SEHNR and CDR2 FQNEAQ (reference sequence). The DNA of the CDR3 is TGTGCCAGCAGCTTCGGGGAGGATGGCTACACCTTC. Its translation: CASSFGEDGYTF.

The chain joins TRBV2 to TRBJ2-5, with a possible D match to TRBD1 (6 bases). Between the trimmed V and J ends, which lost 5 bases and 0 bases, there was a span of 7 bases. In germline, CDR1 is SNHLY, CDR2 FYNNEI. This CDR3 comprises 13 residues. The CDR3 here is CASSRDNQETQYF. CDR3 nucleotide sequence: TGTGCCAGCAGTCGGGACAACCAAGAGACCCAGTACTTC.

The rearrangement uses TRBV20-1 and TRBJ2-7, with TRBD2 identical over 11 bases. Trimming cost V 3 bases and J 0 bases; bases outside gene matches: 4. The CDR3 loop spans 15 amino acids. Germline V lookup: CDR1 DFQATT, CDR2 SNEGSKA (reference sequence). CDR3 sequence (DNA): TGCAGTGCTAGTCCCACTAGCGGGAGCTCCTACGAGCAGTACTTC. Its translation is CSASPTSGSSYEQYF.

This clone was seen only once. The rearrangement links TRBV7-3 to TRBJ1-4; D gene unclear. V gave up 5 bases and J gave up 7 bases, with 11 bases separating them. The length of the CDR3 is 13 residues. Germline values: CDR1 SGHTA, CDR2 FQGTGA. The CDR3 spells CASSKGMGEKLFF. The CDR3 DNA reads TGTGCCAGCAGCAAAGGGATGGGTGAAAAACTGTTTTTT.

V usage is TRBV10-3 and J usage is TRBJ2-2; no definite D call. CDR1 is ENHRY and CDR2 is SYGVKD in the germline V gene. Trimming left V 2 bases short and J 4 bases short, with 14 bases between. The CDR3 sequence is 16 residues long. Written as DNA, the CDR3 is TGTGCCATCAGTGAGCAACACCTTCTCAGCACCGGGGAGCTGTTTTTT. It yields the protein CAISEQHLLSTGELFF.